A selection of T cell receptor beta chains follows, all from one sample in a study of response to subunit inactivated influenza vaccine. TCRdb used MiXCR to reprocess the RT-PCR reads, holding one entry per CDR3 protein. The data contain roughly 500,000 distinct CDR3 sequences, under 25% of them seen just once; the ten biggest clones take up roughly 2.8%. The same data also went into a second study, on T cells expressing NK-cell markers.

The sequences come from CD4+ T cells sorted from PBMCs, collected about 12 days after vaccination. The receptors come from a man in his fifties who received an inactivated influenza vaccine. The CDR3 runs from the conserved cysteine through the conserved F or W. D genes are given only for firm matches. Clone size is not always given. Where it is, it says once, few, many or a class for expanded clones.

d_call: TRBD1; v_call: TRBV4-2; j_call: TRBJ2-5; clone_size: NA; cdr3_aa: CASSQIQGQETQYF; cdr3_nt: TGTGCCAGCAGCCAAATACAGGGGCAAGAGACCCAGTACTTC
d_call: NA; v_call: TRBV12-3/TRBV12-4; j_call: TRBJ2-1; clone_size: NA; cdr3_aa: CASSTREGGYNEQFF; cdr3_nt: TGTGCCAGCAGTACCCGGGAAGGCGGTTACAATGAGCAGTTCTTC
d_call: NA; v_call: TRBV5-5; j_call: TRBJ2-6; clone_size: few; cdr3_aa: CASSSRTAGANVLTF; cdr3_nt: TGTGCCAGCAGCTCGCGGACAGCTGGGGCCAACGTCCTGACTTTC
d_call: NA; v_call: TRBV12-3/TRBV12-4; j_call: TRBJ2-7; clone_size: many; cdr3_aa: CASSLGRAGYEQYF; cdr3_nt: TGTGCCAGCAGTTTAGGCAGGGCGGGCTACGAGCAGTACTTC
d_call: TRBD1; v_call: TRBV29-1; j_call: TRBJ2-3; clone_size: few; cdr3_aa: CSARGPGTDTQYF; cdr3_nt: TGCAGCGCGAGGGGGCCGGGCACAGATACGCAGTATTTT
d_call: NA; v_call: TRBV10-3; j_call: TRBJ2-7; clone_size: NA; cdr3_aa: CAAGWRRENYEQYF; cdr3_nt: TGTGCCGCGGGGTGGAGGAGGGAAAATTACGAGCAGTACTTC
d_call: NA; v_call: TRBV5-1; j_call: TRBJ2-3; clone_size: few; cdr3_aa: CASNEGGHSTDTQYF; cdr3_nt: TGCGCCAGCAACGAGGGGGGCCATAGCACAGATACGCAGTATTTT
d_call: TRBD2; v_call: TRBV29-1; j_call: TRBJ2-1; clone_size: few; cdr3_aa: CSAWSGGGPFGINEQFF; cdr3_nt: TGCAGCGCCTGGTCCGGGGGAGGGCCGTTCGGGATCAATGAGCAGTTCTTC
d_call: TRBD2; v_call: TRBV25-1; j_call: TRBJ2-5; clone_size: NA; cdr3_aa: CASSPYSGLAGEETQYF; cdr3_nt: TGTGCCAGCAGCCCTTATAGCGGACTAGCGGGAGAAGAGACCCAGTACTTC
d_call: NA; v_call: TRBV20-1; j_call: TRBJ2-7; clone_size: NA; cdr3_aa: CSARRGPGLSYEQYF; cdr3_nt: TGCAGTGCTAGACGGGGACCGGGACTTTCCTACGAGCAGTACTTC
d_call: TRBD1; v_call: TRBV4-2; j_call: TRBJ2-5; clone_size: few; cdr3_aa: CASSHGDRPFQETQYF; cdr3_nt: TGTGCCAGCAGCCATGGGGACAGACCCTTCCAAGAGACCCAGTACTTC
d_call: NA; v_call: TRBV10-1; j_call: TRBJ1-4; clone_size: few; cdr3_aa: CASSESRGGNEKLFF; cdr3_nt: TGCGCCAGCAGTGAGAGTCGCGGGGGAAATGAAAAACTGTTTTTT
d_call: TRBD1; v_call: TRBV27; j_call: TRBJ1-2; clone_size: NA; cdr3_aa: CASSLYRGGNYGYTF; cdr3_nt: TGTGCCAGCAGTTTATACAGGGGGGGTAACTATGGCTACACCTTC
d_call: NA; v_call: TRBV25-1; j_call: TRBJ2-4; clone_size: few; cdr3_aa: CASSELGNIQYF; cdr3_nt: TGTGCCAGCAGTGAACTGGGGAACATTCAGTACTTC
d_call: NA; v_call: TRBV7-9; j_call: TRBJ1-4; clone_size: few; cdr3_aa: CASSLSGGWPQF; cdr3_nt: TGTGCCAGCAGCTTATCGGGCGGCTGGCCCCAATTT
d_call: NA; v_call: TRBV12-3/TRBV12-4; j_call: TRBJ2-1; clone_size: many; cdr3_aa: CASSKRTTTYNEQFF; cdr3_nt: TGTGCCAGCAGTAAACGGACAACCACCTACAATGAGCAGTTCTTC
d_call: TRBD1; v_call: TRBV28; j_call: TRBJ1-2; clone_size: NA; cdr3_aa: CASRPGQRTYGYTF; cdr3_nt: TGTGCCAGCAGGCCGGGACAGAGGACCTATGGCTACACCTTC
d_call: NA; v_call: TRBV9; j_call: TRBJ2-7; clone_size: few; cdr3_aa: CASSVGGTQTYEQYF; cdr3_nt: TGTGCCAGCAGCGTAGGCGGGACACAGACCTACGAGCAGTACTTC
d_call: NA; v_call: TRBV6-5; j_call: TRBJ2-7; clone_size: NA; cdr3_aa: CASSSIPPGLTYEQYF; cdr3_nt: TGTGCCAGCAGTTCCATACCACCAGGGTTAACCTACGAGCAGTACTTC
d_call: NA; v_call: TRBV9; j_call: TRBJ2-2; clone_size: NA; cdr3_aa: CASSARGTGELFF; cdr3_nt: TGTGCCAGCAGCGCTCGGGGCACCGGGGAGCTGTTTTTT
d_call: NA; v_call: TRBV24-1; j_call: TRBJ2-3; clone_size: NA; cdr3_aa: CATSDMQGGRDTQYF; cdr3_nt: TGTGCCACCAGTGATATGCAGGGGGGACGAGATACGCAGTATTTT
d_call: NA; v_call: TRBV7-9; j_call: TRBJ2-7; clone_size: NA; cdr3_aa: CATRSYSEQYF; cdr3_nt: TGTGCCACCCGTAGTTATTCCGAGCAGTACTTC
d_call: NA; v_call: TRBV11-2; j_call: TRBJ1-2; clone_size: NA; cdr3_aa: CASSPKVGAAGYTF; cdr3_nt: TGTGCCAGCAGCCCCAAAGTGGGGGCGGCGGGCTACACCTTC
d_call: NA; v_call: TRBV7-9; j_call: TRBJ1-1; clone_size: NA; cdr3_aa: CASSALQGSTEAFF; cdr3_nt: TGTGCCAGCAGCGCGCTACAGGGATCCACTGAAGCTTTCTTT
d_call: TRBD1; v_call: TRBV12-3/TRBV12-4; j_call: TRBJ2-2; clone_size: many; cdr3_aa: CASSSVFGTGGSTNTGELFF; cdr3_nt: TGTGCCAGCAGTTCCGTTTTCGGGACAGGGGGCTCGACGAACACCGGGGAGCTGTTTTTT
d_call: TRBD1; v_call: TRBV7-2; j_call: TRBJ1-4; clone_size: few; cdr3_aa: CASSSGQGAEKLFF; cdr3_nt: TGTGCCAGCAGCAGCGGACAGGGTGCTGAAAAACTGTTTTTT
d_call: NA; v_call: TRBV20-1; j_call: TRBJ2-2; clone_size: NA; cdr3_aa: CSASRTSNTGELFF; cdr3_nt: TGCAGTGCTAGCCGGACTTCGAACACCGGGGAGCTGTTTTTT
d_call: NA; v_call: TRBV3-1; j_call: TRBJ2-2; clone_size: NA; cdr3_aa: CASSQPVAGGELFF; cdr3_nt: TGTGCCAGCAGCCAGCCGGTGGCGGGCGGGGAGCTGTTTTTT
d_call: TRBD1; v_call: TRBV6-6; j_call: TRBJ1-4; clone_size: NA; cdr3_aa: CASSRPGQGEEKLFF; cdr3_nt: TGTGCCAGCAGCCGCCCGGGACAGGGAGAGGAAAAACTGTTTTTT
d_call: NA; v_call: TRBV5-6; j_call: TRBJ1-1; clone_size: NA; cdr3_aa: CASSQLVGSGEAFF; cdr3_nt: TGTGCCAGCAGTCAACTCGTAGGGTCGGGTGAAGCTTTCTTT
d_call: NA; v_call: TRBV24-1; j_call: TRBJ2-5; clone_size: NA; cdr3_aa: CATSDPASQRETQYF; cdr3_nt: TGTGCCACCAGTGATCCGGCCAGCCAGAGAGAGACCCAGTACTTC
d_call: NA; v_call: TRBV20-1; j_call: TRBJ1-1; clone_size: few; cdr3_aa: CSARDSRGTEAFF; cdr3_nt: TGCAGTGCTAGAGATTCCCGGGGGACTGAAGCTTTCTTT
d_call: TRBD1; v_call: TRBV7-2; j_call: TRBJ2-7; clone_size: many; cdr3_aa: CASSPAGTVFGEQYF; cdr3_nt: TGTGCCAGCAGCCCCGCAGGGACAGTGTTCGGCGAGCAGTACTTC
d_call: TRBD1; v_call: TRBV6-1; j_call: TRBJ2-7; clone_size: NA; cdr3_aa: CASSETGHPSYEQYF; cdr3_nt: TGTGCCAGCAGTGAGACAGGGCATCCATCCTACGAGCAGTACTTC